This passage covers 16 T cell receptor beta chains from one sample sequenced in a study of technical replicates of blood from several donors. Some clones are missing from TCRdb's copy, which holds only in-frame ones; the method was immunoSEQ multiplex PCR. The repertoire holds 80,000 or so clones, with almost 96% as singletons. Material for sequencing was T cells isolated from PBMCs. These receptors were taken from a human donor in good health.

The rearrangement links TRBV5-4 to TRBJ2-1; TRBD2 is a possible D gene (5 bases). Germline-derived CDR1 and CDR2 are SGHNT and YYREEE (reference sequence). The CDR3 is 15 residues long. With 4 bases removed from V and 5 bases from J, the gap between germline ends came to 16 bases. Here the CDR3 reads CASSTPGILNNEQFF. The CDR3 DNA follows: TGTGCCAGCAGCACACCGGGAATTCTAAACAATGAGCAGTTCTTC.

J is TRBJ1-4 and V is TRBV7-9; the D is unclear. CDR1 is SEHNR and CDR2 is FQNEAQ in the germline V gene (reference sequence). Trimming took off 2 bases at V and 0 bases at J, with 16 bases between the two ends. The CDR3 length is 18 residues. This CDR3 reads CASSLIPAGPATNEKLFF. For the CDR3, the DNA is TGTGCCAGCAGCTTAATCCCTGCTGGGCCCGCAACTAATGAAAAACTGTTTTTT.

This chain connects TRBV30 to TRBJ2-5; unclear D gene. The CDR3 covers 13 residues. V lost 0 bases, J lost 2 bases, and 7 bases lay in between. CDR1 is GTSNPN and CDR2 is SVGIG in the germline V gene (reference sequence). As DNA, the CDR3 is TGTGCCTGGAGTGTACAATCGCAAGAGACCCAGTACTTC. Translated: CAWSVQSQETQYF.

This sequence joins TRBV7-2 and TRBJ1-2; weak D call: TRBD1 (6 bases). CDR3 size: 16 residues. The germline CDR1 and CDR2 sequences are SGHTA and FQGNSA. Trimming removed 1 base at V and 6 bases at J, with 18 bases between. Here the CDR3 reads CASSLEGVRGRNGYTF. In DNA form, the CDR3 reads TGTGCCAGCAGCTTAGAGGGTGTCAGGGGTAGGAATGGCTACACCTTC.

The chain links TRBV15 to TRBJ1-5; possible D gene TRBD1, 6 bases. Germline V gene sequence: CDR1 LNHNV, CDR2 YYDKDF (reference sequence). The CDR3 contains 13 residues. The V gene lost 1 base and the J gene lost 12 bases, with 13 bases spanning the gap. The CDR3 loop reads CATSRVVSGHQHF. DNA for the CDR3: TGTGCCACCAGCAGAGTTGTATCGGGACACCAGCATTTT.

This chain joins TRBV5-1 and TRBJ2-4, with 7 bases aligning to TRBD2. V lost 4 bases to trimming and J lost 6 bases; unmatched junction nucleotides: 7. This CDR3 is built from 14 residues. The germline V gene has CDR1 SGHRS and CDR2 YFSETQ. CDR3 protein: CASSGSGGGNIQYF. The CDR3 DNA sequence: TGCGCCAGCAGCGGATCGGGGGGTGGAAACATTCAGTACTTC.

This clone is a singleton in its sample. The genes are TRBV5-1 and TRBJ2-1, with D unclear. Germline V gives CDR1 SGHRS, CDR2 YFSETQ. The CDR3 totals 15 residues. The V end lost 5 bases, the J end lost 0 bases, and 12 bases lay between the germline ends. The CDR3 DNA follows: TGCGCCAGCAGTTATCGGGTAAGCTCCTACAATGAGCAGTTCTTC. This codes for CASSYRVSSYNEQFF.

The chain links TRBV7-8 to TRBJ2-3; 14 bases are shared with TRBD2. The CDR3 consists of 16 residues. Germline lookup yields CDR1 SGHVS and CDR2 FQNEAQ. V shed 4 bases and J 2 bases; nucleotides not matched to a gene: 2. CDR3 amino acids: CASSWGLAGDTDTQYF. CDR3 nucleotides: TGTGCCAGCAGCTGGGGACTAGCGGGAGACACAGATACGCAGTATTTT.

The chain carries TRBV6-5 and TRBJ2-7, with 8 bases identical to TRBD2. In germline, CDR1 is MNHEY, CDR2 SVGAGI. The CDR3 totals 15 residues. The V and J ends lost 8 bases and 2 bases, in that order; junction bases with no gene match: 11. CDR3 in amino acids: CASGKRESYPYEQYF. In DNA, the CDR3 is TGTGCCAGCGGGAAGCGGGAGTCTTATCCCTACGAGCAGTACTTC.

This chain connects TRBV30 to TRBJ1-4; D ambiguous. Germline V lookup: CDR1 GTSNPN, CDR2 SVGIG (reference sequence). This CDR3 spans 13 amino acids. V lost 2 bases and J lost 6, with 10 bases in between. The CDR3 bases are TGTGCCTGGAGTTCCCCGGGGTATGAAAAACTGTTTTTT. Translating it yields CAWSSPGYEKLFF.

The chain uses TRBV1 and TRBJ2-1; TRBD2 reflects the table's D call only, with no check against the DNA. TRBV1 is flagged as a pseudogene. This CDR3 has 17 amino acids. CDR3 region: CTSSHVSIGSPHNEQFF. In DNA form, the CDR3 reads TGCACCAGCAGCCACGTTTCAATCGGGAGCCCCCACAATGAGCAGTTCTTC.

The rearrangement links TRBV6-1 to TRBJ1-2; TRBD1 matches at 7 bases. The germline gives CDR1 MNHNS, CDR2 SASEGT. The CDR3 totals 15 residues. The J segment lost 10 bases and the V segment lost 2 bases, leaving 13 bases of the junction unmatched. This chain's CDR3 is CASSELRLDRDDYTF. The CDR3 DNA is TGTGCCAGCAGTGAATTAAGGCTTGACAGGGATGACTACACCTTC.

The rearrangement joins TRBV29-1 to TRBJ2-7, with D perhaps matching TRBD1 (5 bases). This CDR3 is 14 amino acids long. Germline lookup yields CDR1 SQVTM and CDR2 ANQGSEA. V lost 2 bases and J 6 bases, leaving 17 bases between the germline ends. Here the CDR3 DNA reads TGCAGCGTTGAAAAGAAGGGGATTAGGGGCGAGCAGTACTTC. Protein product: CSVEKKGIRGEQYF.

This chain joins TRBV2 and TRBJ2-5; 14 bases are shared with TRBD2. V was pared by 2 bases and J by 5 bases, with 7 bases of the junction left unmatched. This CDR3 has 17 amino acids. Germline assignment: CDR1 SNHLY and CDR2 FYNNEI. CDR3 coding DNA: TGTGCCAGCAGTGAACGACTAGCGGGAGGGCCGGAGGAGACCCAGTACTTC. Translating it yields CASSERLAGGPEETQYF.

V gene TRBV19 combines with J gene TRBJ2-7; perhaps TRBD1 as D (5 bases). The ends were cut back, 3 bases at V and 2 bases at J, with 14 bases in the middle. The CDR3 length is 15 residues. Germline assignment: CDR1 LNHDA and CDR2 SQIVND (reference sequence). CDR3 residues: CASSIGVRATYEQYF. The CDR3 DNA follows: TGTGCCAGTAGTATTGGAGTCAGGGCGACCTACGAGCAGTACTTC.

The chain carries TRBV15 and TRBJ2-5, with D perhaps matching TRBD1 (5 bases). V lost 4 bases and J 2 bases, leaving 14 bases between the germline ends. The CDR3 is 15 residues long. CDR1 and CDR2 (germline): LNHNV, YYDKDF (reference sequence). The CDR3, as DNA: TGTGCCACCAGCACATTACAGGTGGGGCAAGAGACCCAGTACTTC. Its protein product is CATSTLQVGQETQYF. Looking up the rest from reference TRBV15 and TRBJ2-5 gives the full variable domain: DAMVIQNPRYQVTQFGKPVTLSCSQTLNHNVMYWYQQKSSQAPKLLFHYYDKDFNNEADTPDNFQSRRPNTSFCFLDIRSPGLGDTAMYLCATSTLQVGQETQYFGPGTRLLVL.